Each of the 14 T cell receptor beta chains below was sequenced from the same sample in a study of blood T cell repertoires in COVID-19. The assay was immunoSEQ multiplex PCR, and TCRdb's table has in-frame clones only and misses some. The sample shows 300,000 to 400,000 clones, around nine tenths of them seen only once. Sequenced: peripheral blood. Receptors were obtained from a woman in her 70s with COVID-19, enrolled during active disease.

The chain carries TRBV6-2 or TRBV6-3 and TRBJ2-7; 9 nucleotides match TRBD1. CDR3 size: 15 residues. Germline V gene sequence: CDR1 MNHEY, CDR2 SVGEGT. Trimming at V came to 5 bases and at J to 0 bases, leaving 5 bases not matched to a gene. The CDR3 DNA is TGTGCCAGCAGTCCCAGGGGACAGGGCTCCTACGAGCAGTACTTC. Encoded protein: CASSPRGQGSYEQYF.

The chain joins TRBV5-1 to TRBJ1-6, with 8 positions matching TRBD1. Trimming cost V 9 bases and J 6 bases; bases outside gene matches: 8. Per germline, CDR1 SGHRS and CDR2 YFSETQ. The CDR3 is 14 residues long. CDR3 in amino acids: CATASTGGNSPLHF. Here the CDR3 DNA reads TGCGCCACCGCAAGTACAGGGGGTAATTCACCCCTCCACTTT.

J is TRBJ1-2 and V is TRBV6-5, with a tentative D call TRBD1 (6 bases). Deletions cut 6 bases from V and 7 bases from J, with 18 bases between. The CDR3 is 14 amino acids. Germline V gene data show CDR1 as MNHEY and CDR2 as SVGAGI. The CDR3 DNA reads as TGTGCCAGCAGAATCTCAGGGGACGCGGGTGGCTACACCTTC. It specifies CASRISGDAGGYTF.

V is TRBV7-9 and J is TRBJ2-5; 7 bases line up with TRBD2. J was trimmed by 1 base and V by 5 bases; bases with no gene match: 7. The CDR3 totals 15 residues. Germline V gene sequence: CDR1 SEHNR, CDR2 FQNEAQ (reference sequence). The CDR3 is CASSASGGTQETQYF. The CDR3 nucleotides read TGTGCCAGCAGCGCGTCCGGGGGGACCCAAGAGACCCAGTACTTC.

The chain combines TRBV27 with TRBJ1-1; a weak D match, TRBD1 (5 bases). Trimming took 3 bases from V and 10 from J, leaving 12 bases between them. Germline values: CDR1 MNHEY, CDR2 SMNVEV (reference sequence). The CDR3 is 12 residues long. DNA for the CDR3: TGTGCCAGCAGTTTTATTACAGGACCAGCTTTCTTT. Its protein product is CASSFITGPAFF.

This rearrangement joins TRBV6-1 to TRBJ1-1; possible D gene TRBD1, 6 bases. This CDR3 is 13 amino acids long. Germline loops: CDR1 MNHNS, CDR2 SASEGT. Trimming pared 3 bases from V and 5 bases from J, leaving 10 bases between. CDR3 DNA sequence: TGTGCCAGCAGTGAGGGGGCAGGAACTGAAGCTTTCTTT. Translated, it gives CASSEGAGTEAFF.

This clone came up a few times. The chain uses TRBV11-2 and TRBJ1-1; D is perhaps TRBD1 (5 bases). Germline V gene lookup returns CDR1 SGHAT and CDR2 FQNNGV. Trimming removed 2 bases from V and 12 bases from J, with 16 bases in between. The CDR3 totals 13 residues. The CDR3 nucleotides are TGTGCCAGCAGCTTAACGGGGGAGAGTTGGACTTTCTTT. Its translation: CASSLTGESWTFF. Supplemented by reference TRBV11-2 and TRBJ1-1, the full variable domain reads EAGVAQSPRYKIIEKRQSVAFWCNPISGHATLYWYQQILGQGPKLLIQFQNNGVVDDSQLPKDRFSAERLKGVDSTLKIQPAKLEDSAVYLCASSLTGESWTFFGQGTRLTVV.

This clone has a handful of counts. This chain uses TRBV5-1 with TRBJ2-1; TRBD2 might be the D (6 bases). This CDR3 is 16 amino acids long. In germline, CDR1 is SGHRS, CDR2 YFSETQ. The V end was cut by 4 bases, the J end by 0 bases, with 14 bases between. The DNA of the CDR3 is TGCGCCAGCAGCGGGGGTAGCGGTTACTCCTACAATGAGCAGTTCTTC. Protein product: CASSGGSGYSYNEQFF. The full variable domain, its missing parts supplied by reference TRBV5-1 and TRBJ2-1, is KAGVTQTPRYLIKTRGQQVTLSCSPISGHRSVSWYQQTPGQGLQFLFEYFSETQRNKGNFPGRFSGRQFSNSRSEMNVSTLELGDSALYLCASSGGSGYSYNEQFFGPGTRLTVL.

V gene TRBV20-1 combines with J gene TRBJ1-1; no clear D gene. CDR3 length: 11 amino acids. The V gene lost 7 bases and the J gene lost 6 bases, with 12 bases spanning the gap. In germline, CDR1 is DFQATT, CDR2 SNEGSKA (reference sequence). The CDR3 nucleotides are TGCAGTGTTAGGCCGGTGCCTGAAGCTTTCTTT. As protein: CSVRPVPEAFF.

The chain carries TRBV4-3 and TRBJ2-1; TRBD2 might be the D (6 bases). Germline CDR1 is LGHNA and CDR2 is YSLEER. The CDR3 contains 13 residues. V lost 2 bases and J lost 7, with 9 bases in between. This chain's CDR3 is CASSQPGGNEQFF. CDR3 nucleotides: TGCGCCAGCAGCCAACCTGGAGGGAATGAGCAGTTCTTC.

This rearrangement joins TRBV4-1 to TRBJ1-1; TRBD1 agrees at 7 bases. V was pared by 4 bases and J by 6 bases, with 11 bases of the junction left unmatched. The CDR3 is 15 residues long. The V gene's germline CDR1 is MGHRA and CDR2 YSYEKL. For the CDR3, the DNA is TGCGCCAGCAGCCCCACAGGGGCCCTTAAGGCTGAAGCTTTCTTT. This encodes CASSPTGALKAEAFF.

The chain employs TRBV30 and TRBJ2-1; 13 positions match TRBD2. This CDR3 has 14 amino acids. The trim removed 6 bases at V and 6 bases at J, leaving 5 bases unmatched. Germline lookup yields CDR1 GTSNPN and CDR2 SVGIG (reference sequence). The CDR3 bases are TGTGCCTGCGTCAGACTAGCGGGGGGCAATGAGCAGTTCTTC. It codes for CACVRLAGGNEQFF.

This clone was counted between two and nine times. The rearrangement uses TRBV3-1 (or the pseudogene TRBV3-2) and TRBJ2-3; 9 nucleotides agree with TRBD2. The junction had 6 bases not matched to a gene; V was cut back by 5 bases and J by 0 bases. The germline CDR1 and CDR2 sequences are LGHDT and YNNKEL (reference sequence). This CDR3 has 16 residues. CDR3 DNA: TGTGCCAGCAGCTCTAGCGGGGCGACTAGCACAGATACGCAGTATTTT. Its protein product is CASSSSGATSTDTQYF.

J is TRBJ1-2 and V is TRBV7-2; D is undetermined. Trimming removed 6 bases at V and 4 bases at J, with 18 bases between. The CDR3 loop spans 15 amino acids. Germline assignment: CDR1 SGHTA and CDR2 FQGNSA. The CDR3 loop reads CASSQRMGASYGYTF. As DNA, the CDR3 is TGTGCCAGCAGTCAAAGGATGGGAGCTAGCTATGGCTACACCTTC.